This entry lists 9 T cell receptor beta chains sequenced from one sample in a study of OX40 agonist ivuxolimab in advanced cancers. TCRdb keeps only in-frame clones here, not all; method: immunoSEQ multiplex PCR. Of approximately 84,000 clones in the sample, 75% to 95% were seen once. Sequenced here: CD4+ or CD8+ T cells sorted from blood, sampled in a trial of the OX40 agonist ivuxolimab. These receptors were obtained from an adult with an advanced solid tumor such as melanoma, head and neck, liver or kidney cancer.

V gene TRBV11-2 combines with J gene TRBJ2-1, with 7 bases fitting TRBD2. The CDR3 runs to 16 residues. CDR1 and CDR2 from the germline V gene are SGHAT and FQNNGV. V lost 1 base to trimming and J lost 0 bases; unmatched junction nucleotides: 3. This CDR3 reads CASSLGEGNSYNEQFF. The CDR3 region has the DNA TGTGCCAGCAGCTTAGGGGAGGGGAACTCCTACAATGAGCAGTTCTTC. The whole variable domain, filled in from reference TRBV11-2 and TRBJ2-1, reads EAGVAQSPRYKIIEKRQSVAFWCNPISGHATLYWYQQILGQGPKLLIQFQNNGVVDDSQLPKDRFSAERLKGVDSTLKIQPAKLEDSAVYLCASSLGEGNSYNEQFFGPGTRLTVL.

The chain recombines TRBV10-3 with TRBJ2-2; D unclear. The CDR3 is 14 amino acids. V was cut by 1 base and J by 7 bases, with 10 bases left in between. The germline gives CDR1 ENHRY, CDR2 SYGVKD. The CDR3 reads CAISEWMSGGELFF. CDR3 coding DNA: TGTGCCATCAGTGAGTGGATGTCGGGCGGGGAGCTGTTTTTT.

DNA for the CDR3: TGCGCCAGCAGCCGGGATCTCTACGAGCAGTACTTC. Protein: CASSRDLYEQYF. The chain employs TRBV5-1 and TRBJ2-7, with D tentatively TRBD2 (5 bases). V lost 4 bases and J 3 bases, leaving 8 bases between the germline ends. Per the germline V gene, CDR1 is SGHRS and CDR2 is YFSETQ. The CDR3 totals 12 residues.

The table lists this clone with a count of one. The CDR3 DNA is TGTGCCAGCAGTTTTTTCTCGGGCAGTAGACTCTATGGCTACACCTTC. Protein: CASSFFSGSRLYGYTF. The V call is TRBV6-5, the J call TRBJ1-2, with D unresolved. Germline CDR1 reads MNHEY; CDR2 reads SVGAGI. V shed 4 bases and J shed 4 bases, with 19 bases lying between them. The CDR3 runs 16 residues.

This chain links TRBV5-3 with TRBJ1-2, with 11 bases aligning to TRBD1. TRBV5-3 is labeled an ORF, and its function is uncertain. This CDR3 is 20 amino acids long. J gave up 4 bases and V 4 bases, and 21 bases lay outside the gene matches. The CDR3 sequence is CARSPNFSRTGGSHPYGYTF. The DNA of the CDR3 is TGTGCCAGAAGCCCTAACTTTTCGAGGACAGGGGGCTCCCACCCCTATGGCTACACCTTC.

The chain joins TRBV28 to TRBJ2-6; TRBD1 matches 9 bases. CDR1 MDHEN and CDR2 SYDVKM come from the germline V gene. After removal of 4 bases from V and 2 bases from J, the junction contained 0 bases not matched to a gene. The length of the CDR3 is 15 residues. CDR3: CASSWDRAGANVLTF. Written as DNA, the CDR3 is TGTGCCAGCAGTTGGGACAGGGCTGGGGCCAACGTCCTGACTTTC.

The V and J genes are TRBV5-1 and TRBJ2-5, with 9 bases matching TRBD2. The CDR3 spans 16 residues. Per germline, CDR1 SGHRS and CDR2 YFSETQ. The V segment lost 4 bases and the J segment 2 bases; nucleotides outside the gene matches: 9. The CDR3: CASSLSSGGGQETQYF. The CDR3 DNA reads TGCGCCAGCAGCCTGAGTAGCGGGGGTGGGCAAGAGACCCAGTACTTC.

The chain joins TRBV28 to TRBJ2-1; 7 nucleotides align to TRBD2. The CDR3 is 16 residues long. Germline lookup yields CDR1 MDHEN and CDR2 SYDVKM. J lost 0 bases, V lost 5 bases, and 7 bases had no gene match. DNA of the CDR3: TGTGCCAGCAGTCGGGACTACTCGTTCTCCTACAATGAGCAGTTCTTC. As protein: CASSRDYSFSYNEQFF.

The chain is built from TRBV4-1 and TRBJ1-3; D is unresolved. Trimming shortened V by 0 bases and J by 5 bases, and 11 bases separated the two germline ends. CDR1 is MGHRA and CDR2 is YSYEKL in the germline V gene. This CDR3 has 15 residues. Here the CDR3 reads CASSQDRQYRNTIYF. CDR3 DNA sequence: TGCGCCAGCAGCCAAGATAGGCAGTACAGAAACACCATATATTTT.